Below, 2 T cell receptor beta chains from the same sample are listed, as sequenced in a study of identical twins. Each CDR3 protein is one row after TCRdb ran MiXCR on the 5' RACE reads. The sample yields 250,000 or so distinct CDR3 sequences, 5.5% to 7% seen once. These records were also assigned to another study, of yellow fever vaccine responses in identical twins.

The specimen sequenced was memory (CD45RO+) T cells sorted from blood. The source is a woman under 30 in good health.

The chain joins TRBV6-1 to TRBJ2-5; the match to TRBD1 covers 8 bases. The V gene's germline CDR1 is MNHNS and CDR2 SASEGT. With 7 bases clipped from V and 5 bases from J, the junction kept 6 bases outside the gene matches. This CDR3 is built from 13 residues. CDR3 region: CASKAGGHETQYF. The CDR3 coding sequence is TGTGCCAGCAAAGCAGGGGGCCACGAGACCCAGTACTTC.

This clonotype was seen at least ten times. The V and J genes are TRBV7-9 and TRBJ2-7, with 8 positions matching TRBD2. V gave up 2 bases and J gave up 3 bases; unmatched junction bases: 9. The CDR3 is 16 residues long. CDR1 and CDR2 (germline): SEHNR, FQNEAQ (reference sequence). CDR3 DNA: TGTGCCAGCAGCTTAACCGTGTTAGCGGGGAACTACGAGCAGTACTTC. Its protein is CASSLTVLAGNYEQYF.